This is a list of T cell receptor beta chains from one sample in a study of cytomegalovirus exposure and HLA in healthy donors. TCRdb keeps only in-frame clones here, not all; method: immunoSEQ multiplex PCR. The data contain 150,000 to 200,000 clones, 81% of them singletons. Sequenced input: PBMCs. The receptor source for this set is a woman aged 25 to 39 in good health and CMV-seronegative. The conserved cysteine and the conserved F or W are not part of the CDR3 here. Clone size, where shown, is once, few, many, or a class for clones that have expanded.

abundance: -
v_gene: TRBV6-5
j_gene: TRBJ1-1
CDR3aa: ASSYSRGNEAF

abundance: -
v_gene: TRBV19
j_gene: TRBJ1-5
CDR3aa: ASVDRGNQPQH

abundance: -
v_gene: TRBV19
j_gene: TRBJ1-1
CDR3aa: ASSKQIMNTEAF

abundance: -
v_gene: TRBV9
j_gene: TRBJ2-5
CDR3aa: ASSEGQFLETQY

abundance: -
v_gene: TRBV18
j_gene: TRBJ2-7
CDR3aa: ASSPRPGGYEQY

abundance: -
v_gene: TRBV7-2
j_gene: TRBJ2-7
CDR3aa: ASSRGVRYEQY

abundance: -
v_gene: TRBV27
j_gene: TRBJ2-7
CDR3aa: ASSPGGVSYEQY

abundance: -
v_gene: TRBV30
j_gene: TRBJ1-2
CDR3aa: AWSPQTGVTYGYT

abundance: -
v_gene: TRBV19
j_gene: TRBJ2-7
CDR3aa: ASREASGRLEQY

abundance: -
v_gene: TRBV11-2
j_gene: TRBJ2-6
CDR3aa: ASSLSFSSGANVLT

abundance: -
v_gene: TRBV2
j_gene: TRBJ1-4
CDR3aa: ASSVPATNEKLF

abundance: -
v_gene: TRBV30
j_gene: TRBJ1-1
CDR3aa: AWSAGQVNTEAF

abundance: -
v_gene: TRBV9
j_gene: TRBJ2-7
CDR3aa: ASSVEGQETSYEQY

abundance: -
v_gene: TRBV5-1
j_gene: TRBJ2-5
CDR3aa: ASSLKHSGGRGETQY

abundance: few
v_gene: TRBV6-5
j_gene: TRBJ2-1
CDR3aa: ASSYSGTGPYNEQF

abundance: few
v_gene: TRBV5-1
j_gene: TRBJ2-3
CDR3aa: ASSKRTGGAEDTQY

abundance: few
v_gene: TRBV14
j_gene: TRBJ2-1
CDR3aa: ASSQASGAYNEQF

abundance: few
v_gene: TRBV29-1
j_gene: TRBJ1-1
CDR3aa: SVVDRGGTEAF

abundance: -
v_gene: TRBV5-1
j_gene: TRBJ2-7
CDR3aa: ASSLGTGYYEQY

abundance: -
v_gene: TRBV6-4
j_gene: TRBJ2-5
CDR3aa: ASSVGSGEQETQY

abundance: -
v_gene: TRBV7-8
j_gene: TRBJ1-4
CDR3aa: ASSPYRQGSYEKLF

abundance: once
v_gene: TRBV9
j_gene: TRBJ2-7
CDR3aa: ASSVGHYEQY

abundance: -
v_gene: TRBV7-8
j_gene: TRBJ1-5
CDR3aa: ASSLTSVSNQPQH

abundance: -
v_gene: TRBV28
j_gene: TRBJ1-2
CDR3aa: ASSYPPGQGNYGYT

abundance: -
v_gene: TRBV6-5
j_gene: TRBJ1-5
CDR3aa: ASSSQGTRNQPQH

abundance: -
v_gene: TRBV28
j_gene: TRBJ2-7
CDR3aa: ASSYRTGLYEQY

abundance: few
v_gene: TRBV27
j_gene: TRBJ1-2
CDR3aa: ASRGTGVRSYT

abundance: -
v_gene: TRBV4-2
j_gene: TRBJ2-1
CDR3aa: ASSQDSGGYNEQF

abundance: -
v_gene: TRBV5-1
j_gene: TRBJ1-6
CDR3aa: ASSTDGQGGTSPLH

abundance: -
v_gene: TRBV12-2
j_gene: TRBJ2-7
CDR3aa: ASRLVRAKSSYEQY

abundance: once
v_gene: TRBV5-1
j_gene: TRBJ2-7
CDR3aa: ASSLGTTYEQY

abundance: -
v_gene: TRBV10-3
j_gene: TRBJ2-5
CDR3aa: AISPPNSETQY

abundance: -
v_gene: TRBV9
j_gene: TRBJ2-7
CDR3aa: ASSVGQGVGTYEQY

abundance: -
v_gene: TRBV25-1
j_gene: TRBJ2-7
CDR3aa: ASTGQGIPYEQY

abundance: -
v_gene: TRBV29-1
j_gene: TRBJ2-1
CDR3aa: SVVRTSGYNEQF

abundance: -
v_gene: TRBV7-6
j_gene: TRBJ2-2
CDR3aa: ASSLAQGMGTGELF

abundance: -
v_gene: TRBV7-9
j_gene: TRBJ2-1
CDR3aa: ASSTPSRDDF

abundance: -
v_gene: TRBV23-1
j_gene: TRBJ2-7
CDR3aa: ASSPYRDRRYEQY

abundance: -
v_gene: TRBV5-1
j_gene: TRBJ2-1
CDR3aa: ASSLARGSYNEQF